The table lists the clone carrying this T cell receptor beta chain with many counts. Molecular barcoding with unique molecular identifiers was used for the TCRbeta library. Each CDR3 protein is one row after TCRdb ran MiXCR on the PCR reads. Of about 610,000 distinct CDR3 sequences listed, roughly 10% are singletons. This record comes from a study of T-cell reconstitution after alpha-beta-depleted transplantation in children. The germline CDR1 and CDR2 sequences are SGHRS and YFSETQ. The length of the CDR3 is 10 residues. V was pared by 6 bases and J by 4 bases, with 4 bases between. V gene TRBV5-1 combines with J gene TRBJ1-2; D unresolved. This TCR was recovered from a human donor who donated a stem cell graft to a child with acute myeloid leukemia. The sample consisted of PBMCs from the stem cell graft donor, taken from the stem cell graft. CDR3 amino acids: CASKGYGYTF. As DNA, the CDR3 is TGCGCCAGCAAGGGCTATGGCTACACCTTC.